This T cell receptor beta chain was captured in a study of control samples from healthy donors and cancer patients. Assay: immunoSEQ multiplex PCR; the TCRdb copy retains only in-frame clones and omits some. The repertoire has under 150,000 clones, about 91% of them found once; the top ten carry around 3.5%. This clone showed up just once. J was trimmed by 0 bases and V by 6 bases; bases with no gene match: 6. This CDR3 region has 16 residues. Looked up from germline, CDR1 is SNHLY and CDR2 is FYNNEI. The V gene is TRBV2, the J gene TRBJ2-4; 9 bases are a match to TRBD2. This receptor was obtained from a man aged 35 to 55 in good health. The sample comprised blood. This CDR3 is CASRGGTSSAKNIQYF. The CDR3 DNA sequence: TGTGCCAGCAGGGGGGGGACTAGCTCAGCCAAAAACATTCAGTACTTC.